This T cell receptor beta chain was found in a study of cytomegalovirus exposure and HLA in healthy donors. The study, taken as a whole, reports: Likely technical artifact: a cluster of highly shared sequence variants. Later on, an analysis tied around 17,000 TCR beta sequences to HLA alleles at 0.05 false discovery rate. Earlier analysis looked at TCR beta V segments, and most were productive about 87% or about 30% of the time.

V was clipped by 3 bases and J by 0 bases; unmatched bases: 5. CDR1 and CDR2 (germline): SGDLS, YYNGEE. The CDR3 covers 15 residues. Note on this clone: What it binds is not known.

The PCR made use of 60 Vbeta and 13 Jbeta primers. In the original processing: About 9.9 million of the approximately 80 million unique TCR beta chains counted in a later analysis were shared. Measured with immunoSEQ multiplex PCR; TCRdb has only the in-frame clones, and not every one. For V, J and clone size, that table is used; D and trimming come from the DNA. The data contain 100,000 to 120,000 clones, more than 70% of them seen just once; the ten biggest clones take up 2.5% to 3%. This chain joins TRBV9 and TRBJ1-1; 7 bases agree with TRBD1. The clonotype originates from a woman aged 60-70 years in good health and CMV-seropositive. Material for sequencing was PBMCs. In DNA, the CDR3 is TGTGCCAGCAGCGCCCGGACAGGCATGAACACTGAAGCTTTCTTT. It yields the protein CASSARTGMNTEAFF.